The present T cell receptor beta chain was sequenced within a study of blood T cell repertoires in COVID-19 (dated by TCRdb to about 2020). About the study as a whole: The collaborator samples originated in the United States, Italy and Spain and spanned the acute and convalescent phases of COVID-19. The material from the prospective study consisted of cDNA or gDNA derived from T cells, B-cell-depleted T cells, or PBMCs. Subjects who had been exposed to COVID-19, were actively infected with it, or had recovered from it provided the deeply sampled blood TCRbeta repertoires that made up the dataset. The repertoires were made available in a free public database intended to serve as a resource for research on the immune response to SARS-CoV-2. Samples were obtained from the ongoing ImmuneRACE study (first 160 participants) and from about 1,300 subjects provided by 6 global collaborators. Sample metadata almost always included a de-identified subject ID, COVID-19 status, age in years and sex. Where available, HLA class I and class II types were obtained from metadata supplied by the sample provider rather than from assay-based typing. General study outcomes and caveats: How much clinical and demographic metadata was included differed by source and by participant, and the metadata was provided uncurated.

Collaborating institutions collected whole blood in K2EDTA tubes following their own protocols. For TCRbeta analysis, collaborator samples were shipped as frozen whole blood, as isolated PBMCs, or as DNA extracted from either sample type. This clone was counted a single time. Its antigen is not yet known. It has no much larger one-base neighbor in the sample; base qualities were not kept. Different DNA sequences within this sample yield the same CDR3. TCRbeta CDR3 regions were amplified from genomic DNA using the immunoSEQ Assay, a bias-controlled multiplex PCR. The study's processing was this. Nucleated cell counts per sample were estimated from amplification of reference gene primers within the assay. To quantify the absolute abundance of each unique TCRbeta CDR3 rearrangement, sequence reads were collapsed and filtered. For each sample, productive Simpson clonality was calculated as the square root of Simpson's diversity index over productive rearrangements. Held by TCRdb, this immuneACCESS table contains in-frame sequences only and omits some clones. Under half of the omission traces to an unresolved V gene where checked; the cause of the rest is unknown. V and J calls and clone size follow that table, whereas D and trimming were derived from the DNA. The sample table holds roughly 100,000 clones, of which about four fifths were seen once. 4% to 6% of the sample rests with the top ten.

Spanning cysteine to phenylalanine, the CDR3 consists of 14 amino acids. Just the 42-base CDR3 DNA is kept, in frame starting at base 1. The CDR1 and CDR2 encoded by the germline V gene (reference sequence) are SEHNR and FQNEAQ. Trimming removed 0 bases from V and 4 bases from J, leaving 9 bases between the germline ends. The receptor comes from a man aged 55 to 70 with acute or convalescent COVID-19. The rearrangement combines TRBV7-9 with TRBJ2-5; the D gene is perhaps TRBD1, from 6 matching bases. The specimen sequenced was peripheral blood. For the CDR3, the sequence is CASSLATGRETQYF. The sequenced DNA: TGTGCCAGCAGCTTAGCCACAGGGAGAGAGACCCAGTACTTC.